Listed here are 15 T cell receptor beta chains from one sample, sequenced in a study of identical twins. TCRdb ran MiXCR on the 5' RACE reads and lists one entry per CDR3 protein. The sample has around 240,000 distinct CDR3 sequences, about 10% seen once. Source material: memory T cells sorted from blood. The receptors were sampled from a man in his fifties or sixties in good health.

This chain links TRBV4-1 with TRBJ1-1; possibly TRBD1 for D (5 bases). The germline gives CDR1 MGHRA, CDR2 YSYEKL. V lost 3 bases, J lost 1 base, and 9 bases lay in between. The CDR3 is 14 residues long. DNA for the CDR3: TGCGCCAGCAGCCAGGCGACAGAGAACACTGAAGCTTTCTTT. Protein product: CASSQATENTEAFF.

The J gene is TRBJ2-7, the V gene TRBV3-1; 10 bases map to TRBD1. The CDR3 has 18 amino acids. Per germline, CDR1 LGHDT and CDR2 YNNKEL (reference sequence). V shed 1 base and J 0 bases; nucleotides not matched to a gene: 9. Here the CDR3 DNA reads TGTGCCAGCAGCCAAGGGCCTCCTGGACAGGGGGACTCCTACGAGCAGTACTTC. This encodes CASSQGPPGQGDSYEQYF.

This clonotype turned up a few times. The CDR3 protein is CASSFPGGPQETQYF. As DNA, the CDR3 is TGTGCCAGCAGTTTCCCCGGGGGACCGCAAGAGACCCAGTACTTC. V gene TRBV28 combines with J gene TRBJ2-5, with D perhaps TRBD2 (6 bases). The germline V gene has CDR1 MDHEN and CDR2 SYDVKM. CDR3 size: 15 residues. Trimming shortened V by 3 bases and J by 2 bases, and 13 bases separated the two germline ends.

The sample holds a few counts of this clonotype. CDR3: CSATYSGRNYNEQFF. The CDR3 bases are TGCAGTGCTACCTACAGCGGGAGGAATTACAATGAGCAGTTCTTC. The J gene is TRBJ2-1, the V gene TRBV20-1; TRBD2 aligns across 9 bases. Trimming took 4 bases from V and 4 from J; bases not matched to a gene: 8. The CDR3 has 15 amino acids. Germline assignment: CDR1 DFQATT and CDR2 SNEGSKA (reference sequence).

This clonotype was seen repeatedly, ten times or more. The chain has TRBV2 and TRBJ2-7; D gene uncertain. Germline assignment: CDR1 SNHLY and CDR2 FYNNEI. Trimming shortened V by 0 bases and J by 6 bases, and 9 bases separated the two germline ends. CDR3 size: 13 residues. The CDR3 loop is CASSEARTSEQYF. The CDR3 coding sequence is TGTGCCAGCAGTGAAGCAAGGACGTCCGAGCAGTACTTC. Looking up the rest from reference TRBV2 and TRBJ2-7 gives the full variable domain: EPEVTQTPSHQVTQMGQEVILRCVPISNHLYFYWYRQILGQKVEFLVSFYNNEISEKSEIFDDQFSVERPDGSNFTLKIRSTKLEDSAMYFCASSEARTSEQYFGPGTRLTVT.

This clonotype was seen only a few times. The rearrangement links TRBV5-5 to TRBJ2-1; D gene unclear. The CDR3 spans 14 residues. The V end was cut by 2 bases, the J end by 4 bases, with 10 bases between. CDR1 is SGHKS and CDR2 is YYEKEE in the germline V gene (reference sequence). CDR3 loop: CASSFGSNYNEQFF. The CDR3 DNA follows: TGTGCCAGCAGCTTCGGGTCTAATTACAATGAGCAGTTCTTC.

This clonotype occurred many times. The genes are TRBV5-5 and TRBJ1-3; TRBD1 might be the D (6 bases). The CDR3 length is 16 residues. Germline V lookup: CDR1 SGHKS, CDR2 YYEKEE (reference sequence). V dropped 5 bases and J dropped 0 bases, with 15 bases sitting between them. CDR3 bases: TGTGCCAGCAGTCCCGGGACATTGAGCTCTGGAAACACCATATATTTT. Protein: CASSPGTLSSGNTIYF.

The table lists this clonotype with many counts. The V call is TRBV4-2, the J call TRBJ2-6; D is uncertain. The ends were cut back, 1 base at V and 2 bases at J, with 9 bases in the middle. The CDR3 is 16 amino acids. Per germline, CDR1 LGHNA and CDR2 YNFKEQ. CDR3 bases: TGTGCCAGCAGCCAAGGCCCTGGAGCTGGGGCCAACGTCCTGACTTTC. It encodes CASSQGPGAGANVLTF.

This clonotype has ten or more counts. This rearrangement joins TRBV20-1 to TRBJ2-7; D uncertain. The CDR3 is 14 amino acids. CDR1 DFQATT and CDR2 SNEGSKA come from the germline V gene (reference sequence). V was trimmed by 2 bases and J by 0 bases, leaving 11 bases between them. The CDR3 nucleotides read TGCAGTGCTAGAATCTTAGGCAGCTCCTACGAGCAGTACTTC. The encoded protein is CSARILGSSYEQYF.

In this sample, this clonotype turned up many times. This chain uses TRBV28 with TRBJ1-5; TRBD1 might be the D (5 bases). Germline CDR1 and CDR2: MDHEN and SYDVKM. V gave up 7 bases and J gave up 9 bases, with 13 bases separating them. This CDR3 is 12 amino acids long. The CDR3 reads CASTGNWRPQHF. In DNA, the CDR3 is TGTGCCAGCACAGGGAATTGGCGGCCCCAGCATTTT.

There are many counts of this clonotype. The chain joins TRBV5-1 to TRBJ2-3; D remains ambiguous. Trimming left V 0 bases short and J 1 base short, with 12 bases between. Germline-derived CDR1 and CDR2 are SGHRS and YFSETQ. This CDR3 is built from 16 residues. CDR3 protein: CASSLAEGPGTDTQYF. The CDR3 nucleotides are TGCGCCAGCAGCTTGGCGGAAGGGCCTGGCACAGATACGCAGTATTTT.

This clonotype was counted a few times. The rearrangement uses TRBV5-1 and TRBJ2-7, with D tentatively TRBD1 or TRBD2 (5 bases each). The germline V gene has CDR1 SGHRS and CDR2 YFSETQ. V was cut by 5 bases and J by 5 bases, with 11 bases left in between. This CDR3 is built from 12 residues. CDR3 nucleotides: TGCGCCAGCAGACTTCAGGGACACGAGCAGTACTTC. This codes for CASRLQGHEQYF. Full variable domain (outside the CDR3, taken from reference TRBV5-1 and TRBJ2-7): KAGVTQTPRYLIKTRGQQVTLSCSPISGHRSVSWYQQTPGQGLQFLFEYFSETQRNKGNFPGRFSGRQFSNSRSEMNVSTLELGDSALYLCASRLQGHEQYFGPGTRLTVT.

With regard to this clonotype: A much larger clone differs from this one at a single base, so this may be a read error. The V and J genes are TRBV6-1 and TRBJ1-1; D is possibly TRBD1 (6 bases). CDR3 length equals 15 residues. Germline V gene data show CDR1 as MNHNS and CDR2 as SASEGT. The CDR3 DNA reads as TGTGCCAGCAGACTAATCGGACAGATGAACACTGAAGCTGTCTTT. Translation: CASRLIGQMNTEAVF.

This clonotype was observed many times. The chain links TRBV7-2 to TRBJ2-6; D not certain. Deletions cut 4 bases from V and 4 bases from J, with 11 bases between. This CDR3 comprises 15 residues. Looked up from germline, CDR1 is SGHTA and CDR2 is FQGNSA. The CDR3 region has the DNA TGTGCCAGCAGCTCCCGGAAGTGGGGGGCCAACGTCCTGACTTTC. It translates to CASSSRKWGANVLTF.

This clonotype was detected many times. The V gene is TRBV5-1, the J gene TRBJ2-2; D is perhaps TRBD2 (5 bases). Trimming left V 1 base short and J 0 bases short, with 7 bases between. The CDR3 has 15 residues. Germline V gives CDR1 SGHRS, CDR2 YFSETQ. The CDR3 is CASSLFGANTGELFF. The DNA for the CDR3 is TGCGCCAGCAGCTTGTTCGGGGCGAACACCGGGGAGCTGTTTTTT.